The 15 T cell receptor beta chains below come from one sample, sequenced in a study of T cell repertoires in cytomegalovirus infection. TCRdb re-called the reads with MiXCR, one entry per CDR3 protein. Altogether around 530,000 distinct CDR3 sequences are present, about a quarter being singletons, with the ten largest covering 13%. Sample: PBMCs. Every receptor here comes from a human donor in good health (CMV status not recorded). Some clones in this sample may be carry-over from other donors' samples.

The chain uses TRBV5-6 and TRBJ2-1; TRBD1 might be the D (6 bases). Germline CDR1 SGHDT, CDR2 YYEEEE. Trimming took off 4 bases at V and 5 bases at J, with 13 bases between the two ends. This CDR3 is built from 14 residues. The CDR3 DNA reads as TGTGCCAGCAGCCGGACAGAATTCGACAATGAGCAGTTCTTC. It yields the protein CASSRTEFDNEQFF.

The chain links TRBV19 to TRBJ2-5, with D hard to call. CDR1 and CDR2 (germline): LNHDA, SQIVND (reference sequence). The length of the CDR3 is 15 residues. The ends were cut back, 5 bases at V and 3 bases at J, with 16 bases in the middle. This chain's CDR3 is CASSVARLDEETQYF. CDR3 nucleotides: TGTGCCAGTAGTGTCGCAAGACTCGACGAAGAGACCCAGTACTTC.

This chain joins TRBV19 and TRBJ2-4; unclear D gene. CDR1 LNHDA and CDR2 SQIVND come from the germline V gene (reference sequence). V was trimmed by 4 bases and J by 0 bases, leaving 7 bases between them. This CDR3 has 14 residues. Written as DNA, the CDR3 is TGTGCCAGTAGTACGGGTTTAGCCAAAAACATTCAGTACTTC. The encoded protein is CASSTGLAKNIQYF.

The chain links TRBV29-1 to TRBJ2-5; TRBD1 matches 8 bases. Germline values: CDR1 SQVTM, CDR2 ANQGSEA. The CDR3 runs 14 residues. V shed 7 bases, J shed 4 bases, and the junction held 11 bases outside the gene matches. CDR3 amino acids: CSETQGASGETQYF. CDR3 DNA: TGCAGCGAAACCCAGGGGGCTTCGGGAGAGACCCAGTACTTC. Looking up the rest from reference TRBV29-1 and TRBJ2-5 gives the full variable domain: SAVISQKPSRDICQRGTSLTIQCQVDSQVTMMFWYRQQPGQSLTLIATANQGSEATYESGFVIDKFPISRPNLTFSTLTVSNMSPEDSSIYLCSETQGASGETQYFGPGTRLLVL.

CDR3 coding DNA: TGTGCCAGCAGCTCTCTGACTAGCGGGAGTTCCTACGAGCAGTACTTC. This sequence encodes CASSSLTSGSSYEQYF. V is TRBV7-6 and J is TRBJ2-7; 12 nucleotides agree with TRBD2. Germline V CDR1 and CDR2: SGHVS, FNYEAQ. The CDR3 covers 16 residues. V lost 4 bases, J lost 1 base, and 5 bases stayed unmatched.

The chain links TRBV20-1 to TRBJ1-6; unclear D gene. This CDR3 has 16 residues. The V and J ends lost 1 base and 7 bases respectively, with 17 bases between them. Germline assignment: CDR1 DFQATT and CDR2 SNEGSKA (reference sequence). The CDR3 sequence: CSARGPRDTNNSPLHF. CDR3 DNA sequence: TGCAGTGCTAGAGGGCCTAGGGATACCAACAATTCACCCCTCCACTTT.

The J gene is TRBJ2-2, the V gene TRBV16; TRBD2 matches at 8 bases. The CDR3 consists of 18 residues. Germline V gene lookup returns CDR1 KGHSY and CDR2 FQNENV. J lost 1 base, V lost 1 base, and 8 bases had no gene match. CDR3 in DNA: TGTGCCAGCAGCCAATTCTCTATCCTAGCGGGGAACACCGGGGAGCTGTTTTTT. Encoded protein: CASSQFSILAGNTGELFF.

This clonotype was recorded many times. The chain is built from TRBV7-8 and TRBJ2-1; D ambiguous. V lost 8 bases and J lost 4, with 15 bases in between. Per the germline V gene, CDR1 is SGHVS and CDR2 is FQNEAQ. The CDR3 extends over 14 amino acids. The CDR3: CASRGSTFYNEQFF. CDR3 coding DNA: TGTGCCAGCCGAGGATCCACTTTTTACAATGAGCAGTTCTTC.

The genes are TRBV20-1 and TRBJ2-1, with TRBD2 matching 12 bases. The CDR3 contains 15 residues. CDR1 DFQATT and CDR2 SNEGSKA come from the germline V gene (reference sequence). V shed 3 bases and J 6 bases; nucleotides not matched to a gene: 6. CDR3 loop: CSARTSGSRTNEQFF. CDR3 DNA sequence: TGCAGTGCTAGGACTAGCGGGAGCCGTACCAATGAGCAGTTCTTC.

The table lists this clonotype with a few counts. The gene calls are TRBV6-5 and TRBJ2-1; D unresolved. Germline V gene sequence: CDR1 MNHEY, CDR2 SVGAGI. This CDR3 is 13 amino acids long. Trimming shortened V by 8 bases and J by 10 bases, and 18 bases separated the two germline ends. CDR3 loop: CASGRSGSGEQFF. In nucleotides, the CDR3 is TGTGCCAGCGGCCGCAGTGGTTCTGGAGAGCAGTTCTTC.

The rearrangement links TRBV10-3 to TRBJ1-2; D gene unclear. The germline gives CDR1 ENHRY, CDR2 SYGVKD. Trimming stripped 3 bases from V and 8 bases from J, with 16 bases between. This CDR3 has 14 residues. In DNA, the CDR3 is TGTGCCATCAGTGAAGGGCCCCCCGGAGGGGGCTACACCTTC. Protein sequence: CAISEGPPGGGYTF.

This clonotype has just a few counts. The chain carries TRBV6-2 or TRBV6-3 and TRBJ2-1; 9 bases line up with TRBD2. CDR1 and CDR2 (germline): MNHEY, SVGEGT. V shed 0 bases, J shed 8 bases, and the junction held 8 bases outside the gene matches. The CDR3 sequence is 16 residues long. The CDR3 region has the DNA TGTGCCAGCAGTTACTCTGGCGGGAGGGCCTCTGATGAGCAGTTCTTC. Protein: CASSYSGGRASDEQFF.

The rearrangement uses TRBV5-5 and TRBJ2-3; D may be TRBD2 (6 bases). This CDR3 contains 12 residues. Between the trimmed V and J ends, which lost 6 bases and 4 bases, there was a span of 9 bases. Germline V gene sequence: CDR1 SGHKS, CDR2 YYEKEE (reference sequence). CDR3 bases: TGTGCCAGCAACGGGGGATCAGATACGCAGTATTTT. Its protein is CASNGGSDTQYF.

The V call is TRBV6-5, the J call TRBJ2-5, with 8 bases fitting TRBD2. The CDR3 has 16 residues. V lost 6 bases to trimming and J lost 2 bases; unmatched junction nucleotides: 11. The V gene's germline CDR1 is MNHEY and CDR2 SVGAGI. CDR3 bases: TGTGCCAGCAGACCACCCCGGGGGGGATTTCAAGAGACCCAGTACTTC. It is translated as CASRPPRGGFQETQYF.

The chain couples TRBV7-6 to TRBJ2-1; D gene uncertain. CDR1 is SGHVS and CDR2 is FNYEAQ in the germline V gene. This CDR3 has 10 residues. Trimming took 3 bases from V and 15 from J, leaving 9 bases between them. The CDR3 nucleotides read TGTGCCAGCAGCTTGGATAGGGCGTTCTTC. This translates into CASSLDRAFF. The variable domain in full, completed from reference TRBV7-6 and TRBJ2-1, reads GAGVSQSPRYKVTKRGQDVALRCDPISGHVSLYWYRQALGQGPEFLTYFNYEAQQDKSGLPNDRFSAERPEGSISTLTIQRTEQRDSAMYRCASSLDRAFFGPGTRLTVL.